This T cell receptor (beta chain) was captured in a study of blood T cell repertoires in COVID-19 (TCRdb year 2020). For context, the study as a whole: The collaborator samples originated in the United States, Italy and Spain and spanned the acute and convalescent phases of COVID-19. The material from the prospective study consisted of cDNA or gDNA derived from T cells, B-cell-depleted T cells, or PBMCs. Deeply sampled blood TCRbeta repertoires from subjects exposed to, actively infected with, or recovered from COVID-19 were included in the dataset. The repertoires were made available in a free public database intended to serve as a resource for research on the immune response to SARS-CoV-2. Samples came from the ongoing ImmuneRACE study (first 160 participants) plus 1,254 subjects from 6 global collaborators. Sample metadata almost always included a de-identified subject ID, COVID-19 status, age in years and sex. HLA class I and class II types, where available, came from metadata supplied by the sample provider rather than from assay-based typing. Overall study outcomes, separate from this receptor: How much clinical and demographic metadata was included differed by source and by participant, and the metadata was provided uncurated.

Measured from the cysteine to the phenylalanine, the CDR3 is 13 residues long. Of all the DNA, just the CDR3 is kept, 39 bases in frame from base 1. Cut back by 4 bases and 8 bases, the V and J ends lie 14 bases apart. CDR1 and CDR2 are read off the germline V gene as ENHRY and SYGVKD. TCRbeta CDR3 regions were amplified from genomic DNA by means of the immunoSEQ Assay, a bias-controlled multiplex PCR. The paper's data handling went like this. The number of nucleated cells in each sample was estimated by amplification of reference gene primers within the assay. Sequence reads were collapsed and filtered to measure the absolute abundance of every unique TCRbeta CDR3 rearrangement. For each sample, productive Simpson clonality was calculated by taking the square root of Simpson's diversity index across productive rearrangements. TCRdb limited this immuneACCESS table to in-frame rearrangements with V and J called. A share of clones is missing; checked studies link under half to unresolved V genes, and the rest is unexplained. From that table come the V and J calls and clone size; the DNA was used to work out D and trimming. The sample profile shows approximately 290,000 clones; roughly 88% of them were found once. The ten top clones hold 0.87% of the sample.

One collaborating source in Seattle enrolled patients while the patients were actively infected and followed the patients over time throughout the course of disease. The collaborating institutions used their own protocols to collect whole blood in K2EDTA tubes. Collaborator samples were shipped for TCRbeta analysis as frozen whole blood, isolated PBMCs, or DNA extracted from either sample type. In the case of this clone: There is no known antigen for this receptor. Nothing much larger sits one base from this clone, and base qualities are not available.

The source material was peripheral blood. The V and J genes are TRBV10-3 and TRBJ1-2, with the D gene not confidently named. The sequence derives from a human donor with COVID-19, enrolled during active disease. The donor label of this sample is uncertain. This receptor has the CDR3 CAISGGLDDGYTF. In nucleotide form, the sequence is TGTGCCATCAGTGGAGGGTTGGACGACGGCTACACCTTC.